Reported below is one TCR beta chain. Its antigen is not known. This specimen belongs to a study of vaccination effects on CD4 cells after COVID-19. At the level of the study: After the second dose, samples were taken at median day 72. Study findings and constraints: Marked clonal contraction of infection- and vaccine-induced clones was seen late after vaccination.

Peptide-pool stimulation followed by sequencing identified expanded antigen-specific CD4+ clonotypes in the ViraFEST assay. Cultured cells yielded isolated CD4+ T cells after nine to ten days. All study participants received two doses of BNT162b2 or mRNA-1273 vaccine. Cultivation was performed at two million PBMC per well with around 9.3 IU/ml IL-2 and about 10 ug/ml peptides added. V gave up 8 bases and J gave up 3 bases, with 11 bases separating them. The CDR3 totals 13 residues. Germline V gene lookup returns CDR1 WSHSY and CDR2 SAAADI. Method: immunoSEQ multiplex PCR; TCRdb's copy keeps in-frame clones and lacks some. The top ten hold 1.5% to 2.5% of the sample, which has tens of thousands of clones, around four fifths seen once.

Sequenced here: CD4+ T cells from PBMCs cultured with HCoV-OC43 spike peptides, sampled after COVID-19 vaccination. Subset given: HCoV-OC43 spike overlapping peptide pool stimulation. The chain employs TRBV10-2 and TRBJ1-3; D is unresolved. The origin of this receptor is a human donor who received a COVID-19 vaccine. DNA of the CDR3: TGCGCCAGCGGATCCCTGGGTGGAAACACCATATATTTT. It encodes CASGSLGGNTIYF.